This TCR beta chain was recorded in a study of shared clonotypes between healthy human individuals. At the level of the study: In total, the donors were two women and a few men aged 18 to 49.

About this clone itself: The target antigen is unknown.

Study conclusions and caveats: Roughly 5% of naive CD4 clonotypes were common to four donors. Sharing of clonotypes among donors was expected to vary with sequencing depth.

V was trimmed by 9 bases and J by 5 bases, leaving 14 bases between them. The CDR3 has 13 residues. The germline V gene has CDR1 SGHAT and CDR2 FQNNGV. Assay: immunoSEQ multiplex PCR; the TCRdb copy retains only in-frame clones and omits some. Altogether 1,400,000 or so clones are present, 97% to 99% being singletons, with the ten largest covering 0.3% to 0.45%. This rearrangement joins TRBV11-2 to TRBJ2-1; D call uncertain. This sequence was found in a man aged 30 to 45 in good health. The sequencing input was naive CD4+ T cells sorted from blood. The subset was: CD45RA+ positively selected. This chain's CDR3 is CASSYKLNNEQFF. CDR3 sequence (DNA): TGTGCCAGTTCCTACAAACTGAACAATGAGCAGTTCTTC.